This record concerns one T cell receptor (beta chain) sequence. CDR3 size: 11 residues. V lost 4 bases and J lost 4, with 5 bases in between. Germline V lookup: CDR1 MNHNS, CDR2 SASEGT. Sequencing used immunoSEQ multiplex PCR; TCRdb keeps in-frame clones, though not all of them. The data hold about 800,000 clones, with 90% to 97% observed a single time. The data were taken from a study of shared clonotypes between healthy human individuals. CD45RO negativity and positive selection for CCR7 defined naive CD8 cells, a population that excluded terminally differentiated effector memory CD45RA+ cells. Input material: naive CD8+ T cells sorted from blood. The source of this sequence is a man younger than 45 in good health. The chain joins TRBV6-1 to TRBJ2-7, with D unclear. CDR3: CASSAMYEQYF. CDR3 coding DNA: TGTGCCAGCAGTGCCATGTACGAGCAGTACTTC.